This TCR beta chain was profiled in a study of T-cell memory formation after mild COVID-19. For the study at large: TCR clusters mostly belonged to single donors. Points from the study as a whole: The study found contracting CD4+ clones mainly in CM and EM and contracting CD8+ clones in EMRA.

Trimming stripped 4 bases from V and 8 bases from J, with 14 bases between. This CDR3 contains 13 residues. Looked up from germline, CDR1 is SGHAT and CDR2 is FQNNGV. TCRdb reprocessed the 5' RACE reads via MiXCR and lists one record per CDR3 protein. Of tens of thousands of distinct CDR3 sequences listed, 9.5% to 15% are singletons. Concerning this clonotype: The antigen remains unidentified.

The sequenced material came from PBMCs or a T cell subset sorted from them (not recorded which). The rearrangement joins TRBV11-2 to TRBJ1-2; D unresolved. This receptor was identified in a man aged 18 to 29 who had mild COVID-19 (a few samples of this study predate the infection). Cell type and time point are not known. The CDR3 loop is CASSSSPLKGYTF. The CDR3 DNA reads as TGTGCCAGCAGCTCTTCCCCGTTAAAGGGCTACACCTTC.